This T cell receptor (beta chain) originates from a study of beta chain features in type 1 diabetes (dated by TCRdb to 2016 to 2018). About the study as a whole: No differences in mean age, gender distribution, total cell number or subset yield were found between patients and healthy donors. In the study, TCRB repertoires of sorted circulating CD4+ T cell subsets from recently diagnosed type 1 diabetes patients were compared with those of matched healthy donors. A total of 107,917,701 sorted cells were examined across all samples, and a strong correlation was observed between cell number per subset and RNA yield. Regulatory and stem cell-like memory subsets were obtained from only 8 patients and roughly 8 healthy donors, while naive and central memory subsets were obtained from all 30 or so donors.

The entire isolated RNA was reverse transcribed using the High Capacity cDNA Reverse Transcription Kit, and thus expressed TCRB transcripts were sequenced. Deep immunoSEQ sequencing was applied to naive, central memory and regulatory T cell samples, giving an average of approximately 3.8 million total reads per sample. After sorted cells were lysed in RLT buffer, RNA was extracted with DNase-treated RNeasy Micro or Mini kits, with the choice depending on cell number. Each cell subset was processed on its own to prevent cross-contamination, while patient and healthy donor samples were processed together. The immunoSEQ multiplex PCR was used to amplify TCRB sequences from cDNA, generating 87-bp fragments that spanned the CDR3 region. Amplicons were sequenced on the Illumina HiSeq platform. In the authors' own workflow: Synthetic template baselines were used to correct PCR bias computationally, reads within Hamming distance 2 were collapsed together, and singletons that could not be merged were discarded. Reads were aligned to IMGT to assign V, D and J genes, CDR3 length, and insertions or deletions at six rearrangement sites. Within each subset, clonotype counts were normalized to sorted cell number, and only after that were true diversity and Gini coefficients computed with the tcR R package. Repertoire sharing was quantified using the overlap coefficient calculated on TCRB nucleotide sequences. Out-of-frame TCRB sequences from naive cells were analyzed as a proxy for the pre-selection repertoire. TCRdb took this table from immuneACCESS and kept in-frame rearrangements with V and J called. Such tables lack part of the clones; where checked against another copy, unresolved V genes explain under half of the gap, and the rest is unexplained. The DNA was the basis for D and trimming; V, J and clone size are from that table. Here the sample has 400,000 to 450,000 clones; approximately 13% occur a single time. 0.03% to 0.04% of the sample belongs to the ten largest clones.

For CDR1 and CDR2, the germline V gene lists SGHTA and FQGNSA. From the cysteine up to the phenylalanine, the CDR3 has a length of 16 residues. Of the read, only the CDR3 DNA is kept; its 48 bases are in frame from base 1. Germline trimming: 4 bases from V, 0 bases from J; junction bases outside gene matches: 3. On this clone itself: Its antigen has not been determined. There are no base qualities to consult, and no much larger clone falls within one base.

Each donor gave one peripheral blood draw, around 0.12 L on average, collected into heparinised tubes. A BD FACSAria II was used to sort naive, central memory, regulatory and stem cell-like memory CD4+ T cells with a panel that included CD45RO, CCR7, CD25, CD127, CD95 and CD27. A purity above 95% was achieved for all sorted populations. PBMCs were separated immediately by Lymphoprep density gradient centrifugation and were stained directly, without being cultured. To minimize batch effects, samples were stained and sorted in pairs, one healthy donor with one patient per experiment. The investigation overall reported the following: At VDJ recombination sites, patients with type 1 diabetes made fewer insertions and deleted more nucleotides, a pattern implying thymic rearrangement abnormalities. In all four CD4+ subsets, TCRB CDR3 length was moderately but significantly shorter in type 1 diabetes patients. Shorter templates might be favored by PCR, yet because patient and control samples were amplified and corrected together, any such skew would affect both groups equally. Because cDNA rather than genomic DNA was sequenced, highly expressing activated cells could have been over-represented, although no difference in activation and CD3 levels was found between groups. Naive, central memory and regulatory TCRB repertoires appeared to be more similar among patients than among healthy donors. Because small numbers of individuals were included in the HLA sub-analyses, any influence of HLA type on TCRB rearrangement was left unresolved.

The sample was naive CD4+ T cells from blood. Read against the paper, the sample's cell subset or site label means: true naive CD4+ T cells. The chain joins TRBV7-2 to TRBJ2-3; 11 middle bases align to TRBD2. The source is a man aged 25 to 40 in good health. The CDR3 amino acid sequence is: CASSYTSGGSTDTQYF. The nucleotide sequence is TGTGCCAGCAGCTACACTAGCGGGGGAAGCACAGATACGCAGTATTTT.